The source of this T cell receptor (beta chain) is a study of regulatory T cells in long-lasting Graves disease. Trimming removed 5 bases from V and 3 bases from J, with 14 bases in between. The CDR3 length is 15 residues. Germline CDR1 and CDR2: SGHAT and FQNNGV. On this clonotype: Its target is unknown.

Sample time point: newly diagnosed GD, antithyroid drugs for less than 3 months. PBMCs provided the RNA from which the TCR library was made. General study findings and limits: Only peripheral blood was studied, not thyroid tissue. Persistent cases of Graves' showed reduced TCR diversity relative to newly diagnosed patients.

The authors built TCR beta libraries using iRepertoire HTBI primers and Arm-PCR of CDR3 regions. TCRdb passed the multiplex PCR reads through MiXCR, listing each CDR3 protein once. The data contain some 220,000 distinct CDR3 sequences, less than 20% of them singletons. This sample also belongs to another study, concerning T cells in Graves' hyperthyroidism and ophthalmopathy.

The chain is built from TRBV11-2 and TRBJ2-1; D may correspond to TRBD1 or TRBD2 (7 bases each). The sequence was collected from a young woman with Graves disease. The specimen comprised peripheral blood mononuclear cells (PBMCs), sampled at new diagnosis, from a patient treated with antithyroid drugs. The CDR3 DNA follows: TGTGCCAGCAGCCGAACAGGGGAGGGCTACAATGAGCAGTTCTTC. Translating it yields CASSRTGEGYNEQFF.